This T cell receptor beta chain originates from a study of a mutant IDH1 vaccine in newly diagnosed glioma. Overall study: The study started vaccination 4-6 weeks after radiotherapy alone, or with temozolomide cycles. Patients under treatment included roughly 62% males and 37.5% females and had a mean age of approximately 40 years.

Germline V CDR1 and CDR2: ENHRY, SYGVKD. Trimming at V came to 10 bases and at J to 0 bases, leaving 6 bases not matched to a gene. The CDR3 is made up of 13 amino acids. Only in-frame clones appear in the TCRdb table, and some are missing; sequencing was by immunoSEQ multiplex PCR. Of 75,000 to 85,000 clones listed, roughly 90% were seen once; the top ten hold 0.56%. As regards this clone: Its antigen is currently unknown.

Points from the study as a whole: Immune responses induced by vaccination arose in approximately 93% of the patients.

Documented time point: week 5, during vaccination. Doses comprised 300 ug of mutant IDH1 20-mer peptide each, plus topical imiquimod. This clonotype was obtained from a woman in her forties or fifties with glioma. The rearrangement links TRBV10-3 to TRBJ2-7, with 7 bases aligning to TRBD1. The input for sequencing was PBMCs, taken from a glioma patient whose treatment included an IDH1 peptide vaccine. CDR3 protein: CANQRDSSYEQYF. CDR3 DNA sequence: TGTGCCAACCAACGGGACAGCTCCTACGAGCAGTACTTC.